Listed here are 32 T cell receptor beta chains from one sample, sequenced in a study of glioma-infiltrating T cells after dendritic cell vaccination. Here immunoSEQ multiplex PCR was the method, and the copy in TCRdb shows in-frame clones only, minus some. The data hold about 82,000 clones, with approximately 90% observed a single time. Material: blood, obtained before dendritic cell vaccination. The receptors were gathered from a human donor with glioblastoma.

This clone showed up just once. The rearrangement uses TRBV5-4 and TRBJ1-1; D ambiguous. The V end lost 0 bases, the J end lost 1 base, and 7 bases lay between the germline ends. This CDR3 comprises 14 residues. Looked up from germline, CDR1 is SGHNT and CDR2 is YYREEE (reference sequence). The CDR3 DNA sequence: TGTGCCAGCAGCTTGGCCAGAAGGAACACTGAAGCTTTCTTT. Translating it yields CASSLARRNTEAFF.

CDR3 amino acids: CASSLSRNYEQYF. The CDR3 DNA reads as TGTGCCAGCAGTTTATCGAGAAACTACGAGCAGTACTTC. The rearrangement uses TRBV27 and TRBJ2-7; D call uncertain. Deletions cut 0 bases from V and 3 bases from J, with 6 bases between. This CDR3 spans 13 amino acids. Germline assignment: CDR1 MNHEY and CDR2 SMNVEV (reference sequence).

The chain employs TRBV19 and TRBJ1-5, with 9 bases matching TRBD1. Trimming took 7 bases from V and 3 from J; bases not matched to a gene: 7. Per germline, CDR1 LNHDA and CDR2 SQIVND (reference sequence). The CDR3 length is 15 residues. CDR3 nucleotide sequence: TGTGCCAGTACCCCGGACAGGGGAGACAATCAGCCCCAGCATTTT. Its protein is CASTPDRGDNQPQHF.

The chain couples TRBV5-1 to TRBJ2-5; 8 nucleotides match TRBD2. Germline V gene data show CDR1 as SGHRS and CDR2 as YFSETQ. This CDR3 region has 15 residues. J gave up 1 base and V 6 bases, and 8 bases lay outside the gene matches. CDR3 nucleotides: TGCGCCAGCACCCCCGGGCGGGGGGTCCAAGAGACCCAGTACTTC. Amino acid sequence: CASTPGRGVQETQYF. The full variable domain, with the rest looked up from reference TRBV5-1 and TRBJ2-5, is KAGVTQTPRYLIKTRGQQVTLSCSPISGHRSVSWYQQTPGQGLQFLFEYFSETQRNKGNFPGRFSGRQFSNSRSEMNVSTLELGDSALYLCASTPGRGVQETQYFGPGTRLLVL.

This chain links TRBV7-9 with TRBJ2-3, with D hard to call. The CDR3 totals 15 residues. Germline loops: CDR1 SEHNR, CDR2 FQNEAQ (reference sequence). Trimming removed 2 bases from V and 2 bases from J, with 11 bases in between. The CDR3, as DNA: TGTGCCAGCAGCTTAAGAGGATCATCCACAGATACGCAGTATTTT. Translating gives CASSLRGSSTDTQYF. Looking up the rest from reference TRBV7-9 and TRBJ2-3 gives the full variable domain: DTGVSQNPRHKITKRGQNVTFRCDPISEHNRLYWYRQTLGQGPEFLTYFQNEAQLEKSRLLSDRFSAERPKGSFSTLEIQRTEQGDSAMYLCASSLRGSSTDTQYFGPGTRLTVL.

Turning to this clone: Germline and junction disagree at one end, which may indicate a read error. The sample carries other DNA sequences with the same CDR3. This rearrangement joins TRBV30 to TRBJ1-6, with D unresolved. The CDR3 is 16 amino acids. CDR1 and CDR2 from the germline V gene are GTSNPN and SVGIG (reference sequence). CDR3 bases: TGTGCCTGGAGACGAAACGGGTTCAGAAATAATTCCCCCCTCCACTTT. This encodes CAWRRNGFRNNSPLHF.

V and J are TRBV7-9 and TRBJ1-4; the D gene is possibly TRBD1 (5 bases). The CDR3 consists of 16 residues. Germline lookup yields CDR1 SEHNR and CDR2 FQNEAQ (reference sequence). The germline V and J ends were trimmed by 2 bases and 1 base, with 11 bases remaining between them. CDR3: CASSLQGRGTNEKLFF. CDR3 coding DNA: TGTGCCAGCAGCTTACAGGGAAGGGGAACTAATGAAAAACTGTTTTTT.

The V gene is TRBV12-5, the J gene TRBJ1-1; 7 nucleotides align to TRBD1. Germline V CDR1 and CDR2: LGHNT, FRNRAP. V was clipped by 6 bases and J by 0 bases; unmatched bases: 4. This CDR3 contains 14 residues. The CDR3, as DNA: TGTGCTAGTGGACAAGACAGGGTGAACACTGAAGCTTTCTTT. Translation gives CASGQDRVNTEAFF.

V is TRBV5-1 and J is TRBJ2-2; 12 bases fit TRBD2. V lost 4 bases to trimming and J lost 4 bases; unmatched junction nucleotides: 5. CDR1 is SGHRS and CDR2 is YFSETQ in the germline V gene. This CDR3 contains 16 residues. CDR3 DNA: TGCGCCAGCAGCGGAGGGACTAGCGGGCCCACCGGGGAGCTGTTTTTT. It encodes CASSGGTSGPTGELFF. Looking up the rest from reference TRBV5-1 and TRBJ2-2 gives the full variable domain: KAGVTQTPRYLIKTRGQQVTLSCSPISGHRSVSWYQQTPGQGLQFLFEYFSETQRNKGNFPGRFSGRQFSNSRSEMNVSTLELGDSALYLCASSGGTSGPTGELFFGEGSRLTVL.

The gene calls are TRBV6-5 and TRBJ1-3; 9 bases match TRBD1. CDR1 is MNHEY and CDR2 is SVGAGI in the germline V gene. The CDR3 loop spans 16 amino acids. V lost 0 bases to trimming and J lost 4 bases; unmatched junction nucleotides: 4. CDR3 nucleotide sequence: TGTGCCAGCAGTTACTCCCTACAGGGGGCCGGAAACACCATATATTTT. It specifies CASSYSLQGAGNTIYF.

The chain is built from TRBV6-1 and TRBJ2-2; TRBD1 matches 8 bases. The junction had 10 bases not matched to a gene; V was cut back by 10 bases and J by 3 bases. Germline V gene sequence: CDR1 MNHNS, CDR2 SASEGT. CDR3 size: 15 residues. DNA for the CDR3: TGTGCCACCGAGACAGGGGCCGAGGACACCGGGGAGCTGTTTTTT. It is translated as CATETGAEDTGELFF.

V and J are TRBV9 and TRBJ2-7; 7 nucleotides match TRBD1. Germline CDR1 SGDLS, CDR2 YYNGEE. There are 15 residues in the CDR3. With 0 bases clipped from V and 2 bases from J, the junction kept 5 bases outside the gene matches. The DNA of the CDR3 is TGTGCCAGCAGCGTAGTCCCGGGACAGACCTACGAGCAGTACTTC. Its protein is CASSVVPGQTYEQYF.

The chain recombines TRBV6-1 with TRBJ2-3, with 7 bases aligning to TRBD1. The length of the CDR3 is 13 residues. J was trimmed by 3 bases and V by 10 bases; bases with no gene match: 7. CDR1 is MNHNS, CDR2 SASEGT, per germline. In DNA form, the CDR3 reads TGTGCCATCAGACAGGGCCTAACAGATACGCAGTATTTT. It yields the protein CAIRQGLTDTQYF.

Notes on this clone: The same CDR3 also results from other DNA sequences found in this sample. V is TRBV2 and J is TRBJ2-5; D remains ambiguous. The CDR3 has 11 amino acids. Germline V gene lookup returns CDR1 SNHLY and CDR2 FYNNEI. V was shortened by 4 bases and J by 4 bases, with 4 bases between the two germline ends. The CDR3 DNA follows: TGTGCCAGCAGTGCCGGAGAGACCCAGTACTTC. Its translation: CASSAGETQYF.

The rearrangement uses TRBV25-1 and TRBJ1-4; tentative D call: TRBD1 (6 bases). Germline CDR1 and CDR2: MGHDK and SYGVNS. The CDR3 is 14 amino acids. Trimming took 3 bases from V and 7 from J, leaving 12 bases between them. CDR3 sequence reads: CASSDRGWSEKLFF. In DNA form, the CDR3 reads TGTGCCAGCAGTGACAGGGGTTGGAGTGAAAAACTGTTTTTT.

The chain is built from TRBV11-3 and TRBJ1-4; D not resolved. CDR3 length equals 16 residues. CDR1 and CDR2 (germline): SGHNT, YENEEA. Trimming removed 4 bases at V and 6 bases at J, with 18 bases between. The CDR3 sequence: CASSSSAGVWDEKLFF. The CDR3 DNA follows: TGTGCCAGCAGCTCGTCGGCTGGAGTATGGGATGAAAAACTGTTTTTT.

The chain employs TRBV11-2 and TRBJ2-7, with TRBD1 matching 9 bases. The CDR3 is 14 residues long. J was trimmed by 6 bases and V by 7 bases; bases with no gene match: 10. The germline V gene has CDR1 SGHAT and CDR2 FQNNGV. CDR3 sequence: CASTREGTGSEQYF. CDR3 in DNA: TGTGCCAGCACCCGCGAAGGGACAGGGAGCGAGCAGTACTTC.

The chain is built from TRBV5-6 and TRBJ2-1; a weak D match, TRBD1 (6 bases). This CDR3 has 13 residues. Germline CDR1 reads SGHDT; CDR2 reads YYEEEE. Trimming left V 2 bases short and J 8 bases short, with 11 bases between. Here the CDR3 reads CASSLGTLHEQFF. DNA of the CDR3: TGTGCCAGCAGCTTAGGGACATTGCATGAGCAGTTCTTC.

The chain couples TRBV6-5 to TRBJ2-7; 9 bases align to TRBD1. The germline V gene encodes CDR1 MNHEY and CDR2 SVGAGI. The CDR3 runs 16 residues. The J segment lost 3 bases and the V segment lost 0 bases, leaving 6 bases of the junction unmatched. The CDR3 reads CASSYSYGTGYYEQYF. Written as DNA, the CDR3 is TGTGCCAGCAGTTACTCCTACGGGACAGGGTACTACGAGCAGTACTTC.

This chain joins TRBV19 and TRBJ2-2, with TRBD1 matching 7 bases. Looked up from germline, CDR1 is LNHDA and CDR2 is SQIVND (reference sequence). Trimming removed 5 bases from V and 8 bases from J; junction bases left unmatched: 5. CDR3 length: 13 amino acids. The CDR3 sequence: CASSQQGSGELFF. CDR3 nucleotide sequence: TGTGCCAGTAGTCAACAGGGGTCTGGGGAGCTGTTTTTT.

This clone is a singleton in its sample. CDR3 region: CASSPAPRDSPLHF. The DNA for the CDR3 is TGTGCCAGCAGTCCTGCCCCCCGCGATTCACCCCTCCACTTT. This chain connects TRBV6-6 to TRBJ1-6; D gene ambiguous. Germline loops: CDR1 MNHNY, CDR2 SVGAGI (reference sequence). The V and J ends lost 5 bases and 8 bases respectively, with 13 bases between them. This CDR3 contains 14 residues.

This chain joins TRBV2 and TRBJ1-2; possibly TRBD1 for D (6 bases). Germline V CDR1 and CDR2: SNHLY, FYNNEI. This CDR3 is built from 12 residues. V dropped 4 bases and J dropped 4 bases, with 7 bases sitting between them. The CDR3 loop is CASSGTAYGYTF. Here the CDR3 DNA reads TGTGCCAGCAGTGGGACAGCCTATGGCTACACCTTC.

V and J are TRBV5-1 and TRBJ1-3, with a possible D match to TRBD1 (5 bases). The CDR3 is 14 residues long. Germline V gives CDR1 SGHRS, CDR2 YFSETQ. V lost 4 bases and J 6 bases, leaving 14 bases between the germline ends. The CDR3 here is CASSVGQLENTIYF. The CDR3 DNA follows: TGCGCCAGCAGCGTCGGACAACTGGAAAACACCATATATTTT.

The genes are TRBV19 and TRBJ1-5; TRBD1 is a possible D gene (6 bases). The V end was cut by 5 bases, the J end by 5 bases, with 13 bases between. The CDR3 sequence is 14 residues long. CDR1 LNHDA and CDR2 SQIVND come from the germline V gene (reference sequence). The CDR3 DNA follows: TGTGCCAGTAGTCACCGGGACAAGGATCAGCCCCAGCATTTT. Amino acids: CASSHRDKDQPQHF.

This chain links TRBV18 with TRBJ2-7; 15 bases map to TRBD2. The trim removed 6 bases at V and 5 bases at J, leaving 8 bases unmatched. Germline CDR1 reads KGHSH; CDR2 reads LQKENI. CDR3 length: 16 amino acids. Here the CDR3 DNA reads TGTGCCAGCTCTCAAGGACTAGCGGGAGGGAGGCACGAGCAGTACTTC. Encoded protein: CASSQGLAGGRHEQYF.

The V call is TRBV6-1, the J call TRBJ2-3, with D possibly matching TRBD2 (5 bases). Germline V lookup: CDR1 MNHNS, CDR2 SASEGT. CDR3 length: 15 residues. Trimming stripped 2 bases from V and 2 bases from J, with 11 bases between. Here the CDR3 DNA reads TGTGCCAGCAGTGAAAGTGCGGGCTTCACAGATACGCAGTATTTT. Translating it yields CASSESAGFTDTQYF.

The gene calls are TRBV4-1 and TRBJ2-5; D perhaps matches TRBD1 (6 bases). Trimming left V 0 bases short and J 5 bases short, with 19 bases between. This CDR3 contains 17 residues. The germline V gene has CDR1 MGHRA and CDR2 YSYEKL. CDR3 coding DNA: TGCGCCAGCAGCCAAGATAGGGGGTTAAAGGGGACCGAGACCCAGTACTTC. Translated: CASSQDRGLKGTETQYF.

V is TRBV6-1 and J is TRBJ1-2, with TRBD1 matching 9 bases. Germline loops: CDR1 MNHNS, CDR2 SASEGT. The CDR3 runs to 15 residues. J gave up 5 bases and V 5 bases, and 9 bases lay outside the gene matches. DNA for the CDR3: TGTGCCAGCAGTTTGGACAGGGGAGGTCGATATGGCTACACCTTC. Protein: CASSLDRGGRYGYTF.

V usage is TRBV12-5 and J usage is TRBJ2-7, with 8 bases matching TRBD2. This CDR3 region has 14 residues. V was clipped by 6 bases and J by 3 bases; unmatched bases: 7. Germline V gene sequence: CDR1 LGHNT, CDR2 FRNRAP. CDR3 sequence: CASGPWREDYEQYF. For the CDR3, the DNA is TGTGCTAGTGGCCCCTGGCGGGAGGACTACGAGCAGTACTTC.

V usage is TRBV5-1 and J usage is TRBJ2-1, with 10 bases lining up with TRBD1. V trimming: 0 bases; J trimming: 9 bases; junction bases outside the gene matches: 6. The V gene's germline CDR1 is SGHRS and CDR2 YFSETQ. This CDR3 spans 15 amino acids. CDR3 sequence: CASSLVVTGGSEQFF. The CDR3 DNA sequence: TGCGCCAGCAGCTTGGTAGTGACAGGGGGCAGTGAGCAGTTCTTC.

The chain's CDR3 is CASSKTSGGARTQYF. Here the CDR3 DNA reads TGTGCCAGCTCCAAGACTAGCGGGGGGGCCAGGACGCAGTATTTT. This sequence joins TRBV18 and TRBJ2-3; 14 bases map to TRBD2. Unmatched junction bases numbered 8, after V lost 6 bases and J lost 9 bases. CDR1 and CDR2 from the germline V gene are KGHSH and LQKENI. This CDR3 comprises 15 residues.

This clone was seen only a few times. Here the CDR3 reads CASSPGQGDEQFF. The CDR3 DNA reads TGTGCCAGCAGTCCCGGACAGGGCGATGAGCAGTTCTTC. This chain joins TRBV7-8 and TRBJ2-1; 8 bases agree with TRBD1. This CDR3 region has 13 residues. Germline V gene data show CDR1 as SGHVS and CDR2 as FQNEAQ. The trim removed 6 bases at V and 8 bases at J, leaving 6 bases unmatched.